This T cell receptor (beta chain) was documented in a study of read filtering for tumor transcriptome and immune sequencing. Germline V gives CDR1 SGDLS, CDR2 YYNGEE. V was pared by 4 bases and J by 0 bases, with 12 bases between. This CDR3 is built from 15 residues. This clonotype was observed many times. Molecular barcoded adaptors covering alpha/delta and beta/gamma chains were used on around 400 ng RNA. A single record per CDR3 protein comes from TCRdb applying MiXCR to the reads. The table records more than 100,000 distinct CDR3 sequences, 10% to 15% of them present only once. The material sequenced was a population of CD138-negative cells sorted from bone marrow. This receptor was taken from a donor aged 40 or over with multiple myeloma. The rearrangement links TRBV9 to TRBJ2-3; possibly TRBD1 or TRBD2 for D (5 bases each). The CDR3 DNA is TGTGCCAGCAGCATCCGGGGCCGAAGCACAGATACGCAGTATTTT. Translating gives CASSIRGRSTDTQYF.